This TCR beta chain is drawn from a study of siplizumab effects on memory and regulatory T cells. This clone showed up just once. Its target is unknown. Study-wide results and limits: Naive T cells were seen as more diverse than memory cells and as major alloresponse contributors. Assignment to unstimulated subsets succeeded for only a minor fraction of the alloreactive clones. Assignment of a naive or memory phenotype failed for roughly 80-95% of the proliferating CD4+ or CD8+ clones.

Here immunoSEQ multiplex PCR was the method, and the copy in TCRdb shows in-frame clones only, minus some. Here the sample spans approximately 56,000 clones, around 97% being singletons. Sequencing of unstimulated naive, memory, effector memory and TEMRA subsets was performed in a few donor pairs. The receptor was isolated from a human donor in good health. The sample comprised naive CD8+ T cells sorted from blood.

CDR3 coding DNA: TGTGCCATCAGTGATATTAGCGGGAGACACGCCTACAATGAGCAGTTCTTC. This translates into CAISDISGRHAYNEQFF. The J gene is TRBJ2-1, the V gene TRBV10-3; 9 bases line up with TRBD2. V trimming: 3 bases; J trimming: 2 bases; junction bases outside the gene matches: 8. This CDR3 spans 17 amino acids. Per germline, CDR1 ENHRY and CDR2 SYGVKD.